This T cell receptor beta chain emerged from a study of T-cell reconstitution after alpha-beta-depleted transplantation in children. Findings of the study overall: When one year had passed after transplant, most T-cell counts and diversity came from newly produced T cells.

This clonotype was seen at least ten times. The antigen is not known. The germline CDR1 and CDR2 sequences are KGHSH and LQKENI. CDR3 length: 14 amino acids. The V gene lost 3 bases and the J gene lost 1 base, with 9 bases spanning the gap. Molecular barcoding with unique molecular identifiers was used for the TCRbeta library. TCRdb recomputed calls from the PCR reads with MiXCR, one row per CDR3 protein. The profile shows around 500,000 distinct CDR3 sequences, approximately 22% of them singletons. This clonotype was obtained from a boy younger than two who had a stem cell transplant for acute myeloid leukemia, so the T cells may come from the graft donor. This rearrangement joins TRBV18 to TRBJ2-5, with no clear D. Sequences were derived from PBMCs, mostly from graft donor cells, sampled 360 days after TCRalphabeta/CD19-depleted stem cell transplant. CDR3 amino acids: CASSPVQGQETQYF. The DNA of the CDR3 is TGTGCCAGCTCACCGGTGCAAGGCCAAGAGACCCAGTACTTC. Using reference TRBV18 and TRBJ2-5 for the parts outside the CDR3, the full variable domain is NAGVMQNPRHLVRRRGQEARLRCSPMKGHSHVYWYRQLPEEGLKFMVYLQKENIIDESGMPKERFSAEFPKEGPSILRIQQVVRGDSAAYFCASSPVQGQETQYFGPGTRLLVL.